A single sample gave rise to the 2 T cell receptor beta chains below, sequenced in a study of T cells in Graves' hyperthyroidism and ophthalmopathy. TCR beta CDR3 regions were amplified from RNA. With the HTBI primer set, the TCR CDR3 went through a first round of RT-PCR. TCRdb re-analysed the multiplex PCR reads in MiXCR, keeping a single row per CDR3 protein. This table holds some 510,000 distinct CDR3 sequences, less than 25% found once. The material sequenced was blood. The receptors originated from a man younger than 35 with Graves' hyperthyroidism.

V usage is TRBV9 and J usage is TRBJ1-5; tentatively, D is TRBD1 (6 bases). Germline lookup yields CDR1 SGDLS and CDR2 YYNGEE. This CDR3 spans 14 amino acids. Between the trimmed V and J ends, which lost 3 bases and 4 bases, there was a span of 11 bases. The CDR3 reads CASSAGGANQPQHF. The CDR3 DNA follows: TGTGCCAGCAGCGCCGGGGGGGCGAATCAGCCCCAGCATTTT.

Only a few counts were recorded for this clonotype. The chain links TRBV2 to TRBJ2-5; 11 nucleotides match TRBD2. V shed 4 bases, J shed 2 bases, and the junction held 3 bases outside the gene matches. The CDR3 extends over 15 amino acids. The germline CDR1 and CDR2 sequences are SNHLY and FYNNEI. CDR3 in DNA: TGTGCCAGCAGTGCCGTAGCGGGGGGGCAAGAGACCCAGTACTTC. Translation gives CASSAVAGGQETQYF.